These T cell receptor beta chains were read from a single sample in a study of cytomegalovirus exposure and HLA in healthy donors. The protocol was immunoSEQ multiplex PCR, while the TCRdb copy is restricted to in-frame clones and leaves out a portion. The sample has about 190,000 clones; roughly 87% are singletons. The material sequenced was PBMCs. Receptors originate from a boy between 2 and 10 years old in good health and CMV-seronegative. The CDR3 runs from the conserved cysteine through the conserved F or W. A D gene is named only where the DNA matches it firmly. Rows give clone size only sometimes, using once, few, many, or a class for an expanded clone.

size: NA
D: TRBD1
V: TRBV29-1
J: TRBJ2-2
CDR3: CSALQGSGTGELFF
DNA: TGCAGCGCCCTACAGGGGTCTGGCACCGGGGAGCTGTTTTTT

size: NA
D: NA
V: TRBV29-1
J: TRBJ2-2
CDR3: CSVEKGGGIGELFF
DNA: TGCAGCGTTGAAAAAGGGGGGGGAATCGGGGAGCTGTTTTTT

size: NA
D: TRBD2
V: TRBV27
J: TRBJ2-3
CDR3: CASSLGLAVTDTQYF
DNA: TGTGCCAGCAGTTTAGGACTAGCGGTCACAGATACGCAGTATTTT

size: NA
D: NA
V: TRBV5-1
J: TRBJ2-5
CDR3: CASKDNQETQYF
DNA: TGCGCCAGCAAGGACAACCAAGAGACCCAGTACTTC

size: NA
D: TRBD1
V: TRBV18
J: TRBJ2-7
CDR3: CASSQLGQGRTYEQYF
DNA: TGTGCCAGCTCACAACTGGGACAGGGTCGGACCTACGAGCAGTACTTC

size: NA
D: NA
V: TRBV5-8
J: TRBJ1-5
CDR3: CASTQGFGEYSEPQHF
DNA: TGTGCCAGCACCCAGGGATTTGGGGAATATTCGGAGCCCCAGCATTTT

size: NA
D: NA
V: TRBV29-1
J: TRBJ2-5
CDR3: CSVSNLATEETQYF
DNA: TGCAGCGTTAGCAACCTAGCGACCGAAGAGACCCAGTACTTC

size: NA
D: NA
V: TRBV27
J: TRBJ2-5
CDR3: CASRGQERGFETQYF
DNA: TGTGCCAGCAGGGGACAGGAGCGGGGTTTCGAGACCCAGTACTTC

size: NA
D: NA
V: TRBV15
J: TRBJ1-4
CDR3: CATSRDLGGRDEKLFF
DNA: TGTGCCACCAGCAGGGACCTGGGAGGGAGAGATGAAAAACTGTTTTTT

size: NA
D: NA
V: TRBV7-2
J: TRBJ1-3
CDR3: CASSPWGGSGNTIYF
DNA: TGTGCCAGCAGCCCCTGGGGGGGGTCTGGAAACACCATATATTTT

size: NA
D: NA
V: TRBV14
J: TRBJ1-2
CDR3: CASSQGGNYGYTF
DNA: TGTGCCAGCAGCCAAGGCGGGAACTATGGCTACACCTTC

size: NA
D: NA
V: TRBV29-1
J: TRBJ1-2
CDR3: CSVDLGWGHYGYTF
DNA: TGCAGCGTCGATTTAGGGTGGGGGCACTATGGCTACACCTTC

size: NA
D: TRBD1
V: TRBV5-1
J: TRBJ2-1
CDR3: CASRVTGDYNEQFF
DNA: TGCGCCAGCAGAGTCACAGGGGACTACAATGAGCAGTTCTTC

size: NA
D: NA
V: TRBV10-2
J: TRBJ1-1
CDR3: CASSYFRGIPEAFF
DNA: TGCGCCAGCAGTTATTTTCGGGGGATCCCTGAAGCTTTCTTT

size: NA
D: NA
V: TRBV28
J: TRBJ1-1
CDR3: CASSSPTAEAFF
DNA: TGTGCCAGCAGTTCCCCGACAGCGGAAGCTTTCTTT

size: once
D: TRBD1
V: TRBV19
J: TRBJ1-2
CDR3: CASSPGQGGSYGYTF
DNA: TGTGCCAGTAGTCCCGGACAGGGCGGATCCTATGGCTACACCTTC

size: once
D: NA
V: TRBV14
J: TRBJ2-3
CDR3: CASSLGGASTDTQYF
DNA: TGTGCCAGCAGCCTCGGCGGGGCGAGCACAGATACGCAGTATTTT

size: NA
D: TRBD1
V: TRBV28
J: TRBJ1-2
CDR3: CASKAGQGIGYTF
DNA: TGTGCCAGCAAGGCGGGACAGGGGATAGGCTACACCTTC